A selection of T cell receptor beta chains follows, all from one sample in a study of blood T cell repertoires in COVID-19. The method was immunoSEQ multiplex PCR; TCRdb's version includes in-frame clones alone and lacks a portion of them. The profile shows about 42,000 clones, 60% to 85% of them singletons. The sample comprised peripheral blood. All receptors come from an older man with active or convalescent COVID-19. Each CDR3 is given without its conserved first and last residue. Size is omitted from some rows. Given values are once, few, many or a class for expanded clones.

CDR3aa	v_gene	len	j_gene	abundance
ASQGSTGWNEKLF	TRBV2	13	TRBJ1-4	.
ASSLSGAGFGEQF	TRBV7-3	13	TRBJ2-1	.
AWTALAGNTIY	TRBV30	11	TRBJ1-3	.
ASSRDNSWRPQH	TRBV19	12	TRBJ1-5	.
ASGYMRGEEGANVLT	TRBV12-5	15	TRBJ2-6	.
ASVQNNQPQH	TRBV6-5	10	TRBJ1-5	.
ASSVSADTQY	TRBV9	10	TRBJ2-3	.
ASSLLGTGFTGELF	TRBV7-3	14	TRBJ2-2	.
ASSQTGTGGAYGYT	TRBV3-1/TRBV3-2	14	TRBJ1-2	once
ASSPADYGYT	TRBV6-5	10	TRBJ1-2	.
ATSSGGRNWEQF	TRBV24-1	12	TRBJ2-1	.
SASPIQGDNSPLH	TRBV20-1	13	TRBJ1-6	few
ASSLDLAGGRNSPLH	TRBV11-3	15	TRBJ1-6	.
ASSGGVAGTDEQY	TRBV10-1	13	TRBJ2-7	.
ASSRQGGNEQF	TRBV19	11	TRBJ2-1	.
ASSPVTGDSWEQF	TRBV7-6	13	TRBJ2-1	.
ASSPGGSNYGYT	TRBV6-2/TRBV6-3	12	TRBJ1-2	.
AIRGRDTQITDTQY	TRBV10-3	14	TRBJ2-3	.
ASSSDYMNTEAF	TRBV5-5	12	TRBJ1-1	few
SVAGQGANSPLH	TRBV29-1	12	TRBJ1-6	.
ASSLGTGAGYEQY	TRBV4-1	13	TRBJ2-7	.
ASSEEGLAGPRSYEQY	TRBV25-1	16	TRBJ2-7	once
ASSQEASGVLISYNEQF	TRBV4-1	17	TRBJ2-1	.
AIRSGGTGELF	TRBV10-3	11	TRBJ2-2	.
ASSSGTVTYEQY	TRBV28	12	TRBJ2-7	.
ASSTQGLQIQPLH	TRBV19	13	TRBJ1-6	.
ASSRDIVRIGELF	TRBV2	13	TRBJ2-2	.
ASSLRLAESTDTQY	TRBV5-4	14	TRBJ2-3	.
AWRAGPDTGELF	TRBV30	12	TRBJ2-2	.
ASSSQGGPRGTQY	TRBV27	13	TRBJ2-5	.
ASTPQAGIGNEQF	TRBV5-4	13	TRBJ2-1	.
ASSSFGGGSTEAF	TRBV28	13	TRBJ1-1	.
ASSPSGATNEKLF	TRBV28	13	TRBJ1-4	.
ASSLTGTDQDTQY	TRBV7-3	13	TRBJ2-3	.
ASSLGSLQLDTEAF	TRBV7-9	14	TRBJ1-1	.
ASSVAADTEAF	TRBV9	11	TRBJ1-1	once
ASSVGEGLHYEAF	TRBV9	13	TRBJ1-1	.
ASSEGNYGYT	TRBV2	10	TRBJ1-2	.
ASSPSSGGGQPQH	TRBV18	13	TRBJ1-5	.
ASSTTTGGSSNQPQH	TRBV19	15	TRBJ1-5	.
ATSDLPGLAANEQF	TRBV24-1	14	TRBJ2-1	.
SATDRRGQLNQPQH	TRBV20-1	14	TRBJ1-5	.
AWNQLGGYT	TRBV30	9	TRBJ1-2	.
ASSLRASTSSYNSPLH	TRBV27	16	TRBJ1-6	.
ASRQSGGVNQPQH	TRBV28	13	TRBJ1-5	once
ASSWSVTPRGETQY	TRBV3-1/TRBV3-2	14	TRBJ2-5	.
ASSAPRDRAQH	TRBV2	11	TRBJ1-5	.
AWSVLRSPLH	TRBV30	10	TRBJ1-6	.
ASSVQGVPRSGNTIY	TRBV6-1	15	TRBJ1-3	.